This TCR beta chain was recorded in a study of T cell repertoires in cytomegalovirus infection. Study-wide context: Indications of both CMV infection and matching HLA type were provided by public TCR beta signatures.

Study findings and constraints: HLA-C-restricted CMV-specific TCR beta clonotypes prevailed in the ex vivo response. Individuals carrying CMV plus the relevant HLA were identified by cumulative frequency of public TCR beta families.

TCRdb independently ran MiXCR on the reads; one entry per CDR3 protein. This table holds 560,000 or so distinct CDR3 sequences, about 15% found once. This clonotype was seen ten or more times. Its antigen is not identified. The CDR3 contains 15 residues. The V gene end was trimmed by 0 bases and the J gene end by 5 bases; junction bases not matched to a gene: 4. Germline CDR1 is SEHNR and CDR2 is FQNEAQ (reference sequence). The clonotype comes from a human donor in good health (CMV status not recorded). Some clones in this sample may be carry-over from other donors' samples. The sequenced sample consisted of CD8+ T cells from PBMCs. This chain uses TRBV7-9 with TRBJ2-1; 7 nucleotides match TRBD2. The CDR3 DNA is TGTGCCAGCAGCTTAGCGGCGGGAGAACACAATGAGCAGTTCTTC. As protein: CASSLAAGEHNEQFF.